This TCR beta chain came from a study of long-term antiretroviral therapy in people with HIV. CDR1 SGHRS and CDR2 YFSETQ come from the germline V gene. The CDR3 runs 13 residues. V dropped 0 bases and J dropped 3 bases, with 7 bases sitting between them. Survey level was the resolution at which the v3.0 immunoSEQ assay ran. This table comes from immunoSEQ multiplex PCR, and its TCRdb copy is limited to in-frame clones, with some not included. The sample yields fewer than 35,000 clones, around 85% seen once. Treatment of all HIV participants took place in the United States. Ahead of DNA extraction, samples held roughly 0.9-10 million cryopreserved PBMC each. Comments on this clone: Its matching antigen is unknown.

General study points: For ART adherence, viral resistance and therapy changes, no data were available. With ART, diversity went up but was still lower than in transplant donor controls.

This chain uses TRBV5-1 with TRBJ2-7; no firm D call. The TCR sequence derives from a man younger than 30 with HIV. The sequencing here drew on unsorted PBMCs, taken approximately 3.3 years after starting antiretroviral therapy. The CDR3: CASSLEDDYEQYF. CDR3 nucleotide sequence: TGCGCCAGCAGCTTGGAGGATGACTACGAGCAGTACTTC. The complete variable domain, with remaining parts taken from reference TRBV5-1 and TRBJ2-7, reads KAGVTQTPRYLIKTRGQQVTLSCSPISGHRSVSWYQQTPGQGLQFLFEYFSETQRNKGNFPGRFSGRQFSNSRSEMNVSTLELGDSALYLCASSLEDDYEQYFGPGTRLTVT.